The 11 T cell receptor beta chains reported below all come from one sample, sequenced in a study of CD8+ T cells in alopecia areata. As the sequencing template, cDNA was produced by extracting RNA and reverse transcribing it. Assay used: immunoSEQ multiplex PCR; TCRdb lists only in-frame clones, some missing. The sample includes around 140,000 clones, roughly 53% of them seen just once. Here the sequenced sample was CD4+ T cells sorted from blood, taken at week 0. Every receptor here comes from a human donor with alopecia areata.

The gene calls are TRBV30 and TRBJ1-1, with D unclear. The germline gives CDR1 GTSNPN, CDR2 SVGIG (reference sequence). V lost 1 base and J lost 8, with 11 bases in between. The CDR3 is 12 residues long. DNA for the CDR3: TGTGCCTGGAGTGAGCCCGCGCGAGAAGCTTTCTTT. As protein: CAWSEPAREAFF. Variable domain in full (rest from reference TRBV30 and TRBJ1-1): SQTIHQWPATLVQPVGSPLSLECTVEGTSNPNLYWYRQAAGRGLQLLFYSVGIGQISSEVPQNLSASRPQDRQFILSSKKLLLSDSGFYLCAWSEPAREAFFGQGTRLTVV.

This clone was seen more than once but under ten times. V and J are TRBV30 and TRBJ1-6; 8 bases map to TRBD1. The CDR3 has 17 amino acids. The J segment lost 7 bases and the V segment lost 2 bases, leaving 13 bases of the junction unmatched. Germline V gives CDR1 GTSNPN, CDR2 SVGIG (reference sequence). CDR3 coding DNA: TGTGCCTGGAGTCAGAGTTGGACAGGGCCGGAGAATTCACCCCTCCACTTT. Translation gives CAWSQSWTGPENSPLHF.

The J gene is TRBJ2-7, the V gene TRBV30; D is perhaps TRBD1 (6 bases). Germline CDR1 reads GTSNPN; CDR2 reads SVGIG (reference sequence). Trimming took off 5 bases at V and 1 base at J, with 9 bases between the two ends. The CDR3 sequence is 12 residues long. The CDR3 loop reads CAWGGHSYEQYF. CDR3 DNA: TGTGCCTGGGGGGGACATTCCTACGAGCAGTACTTC.

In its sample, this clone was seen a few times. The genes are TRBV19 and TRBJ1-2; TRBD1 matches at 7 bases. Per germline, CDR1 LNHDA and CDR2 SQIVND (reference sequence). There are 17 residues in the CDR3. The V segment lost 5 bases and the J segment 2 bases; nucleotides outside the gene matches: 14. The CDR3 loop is CASSVRDSSLLNYGYTF. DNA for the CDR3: TGTGCCAGTAGTGTCCGGGACAGCAGCCTTCTCAACTATGGCTACACCTTC.

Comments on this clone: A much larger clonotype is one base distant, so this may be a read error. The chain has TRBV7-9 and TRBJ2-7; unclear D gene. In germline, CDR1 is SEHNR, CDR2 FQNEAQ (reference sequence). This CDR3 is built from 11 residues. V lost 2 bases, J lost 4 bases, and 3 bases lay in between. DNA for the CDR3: TGTGCCAGCAGCTTAAAATACGAGCAGTACTTC. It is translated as CASSLKYEQYF.

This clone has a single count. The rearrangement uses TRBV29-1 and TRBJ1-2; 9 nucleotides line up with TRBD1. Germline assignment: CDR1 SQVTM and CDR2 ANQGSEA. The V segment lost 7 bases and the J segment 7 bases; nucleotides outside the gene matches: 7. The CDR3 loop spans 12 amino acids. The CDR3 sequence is CSGIQGAGGYTF. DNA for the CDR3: TGCAGCGGCATACAGGGGGCTGGTGGCTACACCTTC. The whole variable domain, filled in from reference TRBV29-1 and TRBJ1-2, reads SAVISQKPSRDICQRGTSLTIQCQVDSQVTMMFWYRQQPGQSLTLIATANQGSEATYESGFVIDKFPISRPNLTFSTLTVSNMSPEDSSIYLCSGIQGAGGYTFGSGTRLTVV.

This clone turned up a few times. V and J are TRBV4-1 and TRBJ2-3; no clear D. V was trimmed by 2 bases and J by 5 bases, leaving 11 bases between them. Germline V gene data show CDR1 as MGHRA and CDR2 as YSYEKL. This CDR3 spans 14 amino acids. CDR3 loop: CASSQQTPEDTQYF. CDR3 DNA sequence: TGCGCCAGCAGCCAACAGACCCCCGAAGATACGCAGTATTTT.

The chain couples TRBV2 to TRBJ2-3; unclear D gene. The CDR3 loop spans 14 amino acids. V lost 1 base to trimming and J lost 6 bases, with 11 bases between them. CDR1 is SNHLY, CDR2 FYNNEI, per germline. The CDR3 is CASSEDRPADTQYF. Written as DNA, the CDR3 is TGTGCCAGCAGTGAAGACCGGCCTGCTGATACGCAGTATTTT.

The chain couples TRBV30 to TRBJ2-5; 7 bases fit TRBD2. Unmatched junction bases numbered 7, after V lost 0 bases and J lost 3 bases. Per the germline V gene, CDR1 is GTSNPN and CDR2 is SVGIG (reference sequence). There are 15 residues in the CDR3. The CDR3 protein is CAWSVLWGREETQYF. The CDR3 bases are TGTGCCTGGAGTGTACTTTGGGGGAGGGAAGAGACCCAGTACTTC.

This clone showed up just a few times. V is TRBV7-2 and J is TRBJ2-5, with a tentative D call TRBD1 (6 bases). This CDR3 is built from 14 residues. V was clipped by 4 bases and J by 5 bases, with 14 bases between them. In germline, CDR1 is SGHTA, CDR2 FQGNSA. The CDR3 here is CASSSRQAVETQYF. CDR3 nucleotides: TGTGCCAGCAGCTCGAGACAGGCCGTGGAGACCCAGTACTTC.

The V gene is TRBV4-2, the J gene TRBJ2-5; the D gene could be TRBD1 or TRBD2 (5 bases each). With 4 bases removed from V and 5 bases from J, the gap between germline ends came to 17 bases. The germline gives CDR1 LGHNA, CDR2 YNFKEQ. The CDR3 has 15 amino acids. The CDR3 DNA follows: TGTGCCAGCAGCCCCGGGACGACGGGGTTTGAGACCCAGTACTTC. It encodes CASSPGTTGFETQYF.